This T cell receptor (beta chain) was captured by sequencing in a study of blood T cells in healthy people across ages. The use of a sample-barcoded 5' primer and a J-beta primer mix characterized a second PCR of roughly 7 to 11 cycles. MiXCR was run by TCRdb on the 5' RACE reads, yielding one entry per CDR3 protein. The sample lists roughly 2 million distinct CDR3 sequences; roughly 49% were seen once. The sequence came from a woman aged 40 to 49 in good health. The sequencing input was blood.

CDR3 sequence: CASSRGRSLNSPLHF. In nucleotides, the CDR3 is TGTGCCAGCAGCCGGGGGCGGAGTTTGAATTCACCCCTCCACTTT. The chain uses TRBV7-2 and TRBJ1-6; a possible D gene is TRBD1 (6 bases). This CDR3 is built from 15 residues. V was pared by 5 bases and J by 7 bases, with 15 bases between. Germline lookup yields CDR1 SGHTA and CDR2 FQGNSA.